This note documents a single TCR beta chain sequence. What it binds is not known. CDR3 size: 14 residues. Per the germline V gene, CDR1 is SGHRS and CDR2 is YFSETQ. J gave up 4 bases and V 5 bases, and 6 bases lay outside the gene matches. The PCR was carried out with 60 Vbeta primers and 13 Jbeta primers. Repertoires were generated with immunoSEQ multiplex PCR, while TCRdb's copy carries only in-frame clones and drops some. The sample consists of nearly 200,000 clones, about three quarters of them appearing once. The data originate from a study of cytomegalovirus exposure and HLA in healthy donors. General observations from the study: Many donors carried some public TCRs, although rarity characterized most TCR sequences. A link between a missense DCLRE1C variant and TCR beta V- and J-gene trimming emerged from a later analysis. Data from an earlier analysis indicated that most TCR beta V segments were productive either about 87% or about 30% of the time.

This receptor was obtained from a woman aged 25 to 39 in good health and CMV-seropositive. The J gene is TRBJ2-3, the V gene TRBV5-1, with 8 positions matching TRBD1. The sample consisted of PBMCs. CDR3 DNA: TGCGCCAGCAGTGCAGGGGGCATTTCAGATACGCAGTATTTT. Protein sequence: CASSAGGISDTQYF. Full variable domain (outside the CDR3, taken from reference TRBV5-1 and TRBJ2-3): KAGVTQTPRYLIKTRGQQVTLSCSPISGHRSVSWYQQTPGQGLQFLFEYFSETQRNKGNFPGRFSGRQFSNSRSEMNVSTLELGDSALYLCASSAGGISDTQYFGPGTRLTVL.